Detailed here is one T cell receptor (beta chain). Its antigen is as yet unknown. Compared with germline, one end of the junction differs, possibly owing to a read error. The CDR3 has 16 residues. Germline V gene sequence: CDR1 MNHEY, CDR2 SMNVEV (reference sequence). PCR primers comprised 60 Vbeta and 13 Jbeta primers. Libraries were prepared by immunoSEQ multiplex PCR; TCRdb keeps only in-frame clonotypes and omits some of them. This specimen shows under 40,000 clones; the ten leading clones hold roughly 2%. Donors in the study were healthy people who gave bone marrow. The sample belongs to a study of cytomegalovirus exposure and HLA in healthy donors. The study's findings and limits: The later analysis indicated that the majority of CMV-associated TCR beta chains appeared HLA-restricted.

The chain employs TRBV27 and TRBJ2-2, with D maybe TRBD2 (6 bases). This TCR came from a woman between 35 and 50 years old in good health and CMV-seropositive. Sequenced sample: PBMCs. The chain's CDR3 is CHSPPAGSPNTGELFF. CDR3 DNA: TGCCACAGCCCTCCGGCGGGGAGCCCGAACACCGGGGAGCTGTTTTTT.